This TCR beta chain was sequenced during a study of OX40 agonist ivuxolimab in advanced cancers. The overall study: Patients' therapy was ivuxolimab, an antibody that acts as an agonist of OX40 (CD134). Among those enrolled, mean age was roughly 62 years (range roughly 20 to 79) and about 82% were male. Prior checkpoint blockade (anti-PD-1, anti-PD-L1 or anti-CTLA-4) was permitted; approximately 40% had it.

This table comes from immunoSEQ multiplex PCR, and its TCRdb copy is limited to in-frame clones, with some not included. The data hold about 90,000 clones, with around 90% observed a single time. Systemic immunosuppression or autoimmune disease history was grounds to exclude patients. The sequence came from an adult with an advanced solid tumor such as melanoma, head and neck, liver or kidney cancer. Sequencing used CD4+ or CD8+ T cells sorted from blood, obtained in a trial of the OX40 agonist ivuxolimab.

CDR3 in DNA: TGTGCCAGCACGTGGGGACGGTTTAGCAATCAGCCCCAGCATTTT. This gives the protein CASTWGRFSNQPQHF. The chain has TRBV28 and TRBJ1-5, with D perhaps matching TRBD1 (5 bases). Germline V gene data show CDR1 as MDHEN and CDR2 as SYDVKM. The CDR3 runs 15 residues. Trimming cost V 7 bases and J 0 bases, with 13 bases left between them.